This T cell receptor beta chain was identified in a study of blood T cell repertoires in COVID-19. The protocol was immunoSEQ multiplex PCR, while the TCRdb copy is restricted to in-frame clones and leaves out a portion. The sample lists under 500,000 clones, 75% to 90% seen once, with roughly 1.1% in the top ten. The length of the CDR3 is 13 residues. CDR1 LGHDT and CDR2 YNNKEL come from the germline V gene (reference sequence). Trimming took off 8 bases at V and 0 bases at J, with 11 bases between the two ends. Participant-given clinical history determined each cohort assignment. Recovered participants had two consecutive negative NP/OP PCR tests, healthcare professional clearance, or symptom resolution.

This receptor was identified in a man aged 25-45 years who had recovered from COVID-19. The J gene is TRBJ2-7, the V gene TRBV3-1 (or the pseudogene TRBV3-2); the D is unclear. The sequenced material came from PBMCs or T cells enriched from blood (not recorded which). This CDR3 is CASSYVSSYEQYF. DNA of the CDR3: TGTGCCAGCTCGTACGTCAGCTCCTACGAGCAGTACTTC.